The 9 T cell receptor beta chains reported below all come from one sample, sequenced in a study of shared clonotypes between healthy human individuals. Profiled with immunoSEQ multiplex PCR; TCRdb holds only in-frame clones, not every one. The repertoire has more than 2 million clones, 85% to 95% of them found once; the top ten carry more than 0.1%. The sequenced material came from naive CD4+ T cells sorted from blood. Stated subset: CD45RA+ positively selected. All receptors come from a man aged 18-30 years in good health.

This sequence joins TRBV7-9 and TRBJ1-2, with 10 bases matching TRBD1. V gave up 5 bases and J gave up 7 bases; unmatched junction bases: 7. Germline CDR1 is SEHNR and CDR2 is FQNEAQ (reference sequence). The CDR3 contains 14 residues. CDR3 nucleotides: TGTGCCAGCAGCCCCAAAGGACAGGGGGGTGGCTACACCTTC. Translated: CASSPKGQGGGYTF.

This chain joins TRBV6-1 and TRBJ2-6; D might be TRBD1 (5 bases). The CDR3 has 18 amino acids. Germline V gene data show CDR1 as MNHNS and CDR2 as SASEGT. Trimming removed 3 bases from V and 1 base from J, with 16 bases in between. The CDR3 sequence is CASSEGPPDLSGANVLTF. The CDR3 DNA sequence: TGTGCCAGCAGTGAGGGGCCCCCCGACCTGTCTGGGGCCAACGTCCTGACTTTC.

The V call is TRBV5-1, the J call TRBJ1-1, with D tentatively TRBD1 (5 bases). Germline CDR1 is SGHRS and CDR2 is YFSETQ. Trimming pared 2 bases from V and 4 bases from J, leaving 9 bases between. The CDR3 contains 13 residues. CDR3 sequence reads: CASSFLGATEAFF. For the CDR3, the DNA is TGCGCCAGCAGCTTTTTAGGGGCCACTGAAGCTTTCTTT.

The V and J genes are TRBV5-1 and TRBJ2-3, with D maybe TRBD2 (6 bases). The CDR3 runs 13 residues. Trimming removed 3 bases at V and 4 bases at J, with 9 bases between. CDR1 and CDR2 from the germline V gene are SGHRS and YFSETQ. CDR3 sequence reads: CASSSSVSDTQYF. CDR3 DNA: TGCGCCAGCAGCTCTAGCGTGTCAGATACGCAGTATTTT.

The chain recombines TRBV2 with TRBJ1-6; D unclear. The CDR3 has 15 amino acids. V was cut by 6 bases and J by 6 bases, with 15 bases left in between. Germline V gene sequence: CDR1 SNHLY, CDR2 FYNNEI. CDR3 nucleotide sequence: TGTGCCAGCAGATACCGGACGGAGGGTAATTCACCCCTCCACTTT. Its translation is CASRYRTEGNSPLHF.

The rearrangement links TRBV19 to TRBJ2-4, with D possibly TRBD2 on 7 matching bases. The V end lost 8 bases, the J end lost 1 base, and 15 bases lay between the germline ends. The length of the CDR3 is 15 residues. Germline V gene sequence: CDR1 LNHDA, CDR2 SQIVND (reference sequence). CDR3 DNA: TGTGCCAGTCGGGAGGCAGGGGTTGCCAAAAACATTCAGTACTTC. It encodes CASREAGVAKNIQYF.

V and J are TRBV9 and TRBJ1-5, with D perhaps TRBD1 (6 bases). The length of the CDR3 is 16 residues. V was cut by 1 base and J by 4 bases, with 15 bases left in between. CDR1 and CDR2 (germline): SGDLS, YYNGEE. The CDR3 spells CASSVSRLQGNQPQHF. The CDR3 nucleotides read TGTGCCAGCAGCGTATCTAGGTTACAGGGAAATCAGCCCCAGCATTTT.

This chain's CDR3 is CASSFLRDTGELFF. The CDR3 nucleotides read TGTGCCAGCAGTTTCTTAAGGGACACCGGGGAGCTGTTTTTT. This rearrangement joins TRBV28 to TRBJ2-2; D uncertain. Looked up from germline, CDR1 is MDHEN and CDR2 is SYDVKM. The CDR3 contains 14 residues. V was trimmed by 3 bases and J by 3 bases, leaving 8 bases between them.

V is TRBV2 and J is TRBJ2-4; tentative D call: TRBD2 (5 bases). V was cut by 8 bases and J by 6 bases, with 17 bases left in between. Germline V gives CDR1 SNHLY, CDR2 FYNNEI. The CDR3 is made up of 14 amino acids. The CDR3 nucleotides are TGTGCCAGCGCCGCGGGCACCTCAGGAAACATTCAGTACTTC. It translates to CASAAGTSGNIQYF.